The present T cell receptor (beta chain) was sequenced within a study of blood T cell repertoires in COVID-19. Study-wide background: Acute-phase and convalescent COVID-19 samples originated in the United States, Italy and Spain.

CDR3 length: 12 residues. A note on this clone: An end of the junction does not agree with germline; a read error may underlie this.

Participants' own reports of clinical history determined their cohort assignment. Each recovered donor of Cohort 3 presented with two negative PCRs, clearance, or symptom resolution. Per the original methods: Reference gene primers were amplified, and this amplification served to estimate nucleated cell counts. Using immunoSEQ multiplex PCR, the repertoire was profiled, and TCRdb retains in-frame clones only, with some absent. V, J and clone size are taken as reported in that table, and D and trimming were inferred from the DNA itself. This table holds about 380,000 clones, around nine tenths found once.

Sequenced sample: PBMCs or T cells enriched from blood (not recorded which). V usage is TRBV12-3 or TRBV12-4 and J usage is TRBJ2-3; weak D call: TRBD2 (6 bases). This TCR derives from a young woman who had recovered from COVID-19. The CDR3 here is CATSRGGDTQYF. CDR3 sequence (DNA): TGTGCCACCAGTAGGGGAGGAGATACGCAGTATTTT.